The 20 T cell receptor beta chains given below trace back to one sample, sequenced in a study of blood T cell repertoires in COVID-19. Here immunoSEQ multiplex PCR was the method, and the copy in TCRdb shows in-frame clones only, minus some. This table holds over 250,000 clones, 89% found once. The sample consisted of peripheral blood. These receptor sequences come from a woman aged 60-75 years with acute or convalescent COVID-19.

On this clone: Distinct nucleotide sequences in the sample also encode this CDR3. This chain uses TRBV4-1 with TRBJ2-7; D remains ambiguous. Trimming removed 1 base from V and 0 bases from J, with 4 bases in between. Germline lookup yields CDR1 MGHRA and CDR2 YSYEKL. The CDR3 runs 13 residues. The CDR3 region is CASSQGSSYEQYF. The CDR3 region has the DNA TGCGCCAGCAGCCAAGGGAGCTCCTACGAGCAGTACTTC.

The chain links TRBV5-1 to TRBJ1-1, with a weak D call TRBD1 (5 bases). Trimming removed 4 bases at V and 1 base at J, with 8 bases between. The CDR3 runs to 13 residues. Germline V gene sequence: CDR1 SGHRS, CDR2 YFSETQ. The CDR3 region is CASSDGQNTEAFF. CDR3 nucleotides: TGCGCCAGCAGCGACGGACAGAACACTGAAGCTTTCTTT.

The V and J genes are TRBV4-3 and TRBJ1-2; 7 bases map to TRBD1. The V segment lost 0 bases and the J segment 0 bases; nucleotides outside the gene matches: 7. The CDR3 sequence is 17 residues long. Germline V CDR1 and CDR2: LGHNA, YSLEER. CDR3 amino acids: CASSQDWGRGTNYGYTF. The CDR3 DNA reads TGCGCCAGCAGCCAAGATTGGGGCAGGGGGACTAACTATGGCTACACCTTC.

The V gene is TRBV3-1 (or the pseudogene TRBV3-2), the J gene TRBJ2-2, with a weak D call TRBD1 (5 bases). Germline CDR1 reads LGHDT; CDR2 reads YNNKEL (reference sequence). The CDR3 contains 17 residues. V gave up 7 bases and J gave up 3 bases, with 21 bases separating them. The CDR3 sequence is CASTKGKRWGDTGELFF. The CDR3 nucleotides read TGTGCCAGCACCAAAGGGAAACGGTGGGGCGACACCGGGGAGCTGTTTTTT.

This clone was seen once. V and J are TRBV9 and TRBJ2-5; D ambiguous. The V end was cut by 4 bases, the J end by 3 bases, with 4 bases between. Germline V CDR1 and CDR2: SGDLS, YYNGEE. The CDR3 length is 11 residues. The DNA of the CDR3 is TGTGCCAGCAGCCGGGAAGAGACCCAGTACTTC. Translation: CASSREETQYF.

The chain links TRBV7-9 to TRBJ1-2, with 7 bases matching TRBD1. The V gene's germline CDR1 is SEHNR and CDR2 FQNEAQ (reference sequence). V dropped 4 bases and J dropped 3; count of bases not matched to a gene: 5. This CDR3 comprises 14 residues. CDR3 residues: CASSSSGTDYGYTF. Here the CDR3 DNA reads TGTGCCAGCAGCTCATCCGGGACAGACTATGGCTACACCTTC.

The chain links TRBV15 to TRBJ2-4, with D tentatively TRBD1 (6 bases). The germline V and J ends were trimmed by 0 bases and 6 bases, with 9 bases remaining between them. There are 14 residues in the CDR3. Germline loops: CDR1 LNHNV, CDR2 YYDKDF (reference sequence). The CDR3 DNA reads as TGTGCCACCAGCAGAGAGACAGGACCAAACATTCAGTACTTC. Protein: CATSRETGPNIQYF.

This rearrangement joins TRBV5-1 to TRBJ2-1; 10 bases map to TRBD2. The CDR3 is 15 amino acids. Germline V gene sequence: CDR1 SGHRS, CDR2 YFSETQ. J lost 5 bases, V lost 0 bases, and 2 bases had no gene match. The CDR3: CASSLVGTSDNEQFF. CDR3 DNA: TGCGCCAGCAGCTTGGTAGGGACTAGCGACAATGAGCAGTTCTTC. The full variable domain, with the rest looked up from reference TRBV5-1 and TRBJ2-1, is KAGVTQTPRYLIKTRGQQVTLSCSPISGHRSVSWYQQTPGQGLQFLFEYFSETQRNKGNFPGRFSGRQFSNSRSEMNVSTLELGDSALYLCASSLVGTSDNEQFFGPGTRLTVL.

This chain links TRBV28 with TRBJ2-2, with 10 positions matching TRBD1. J lost 3 bases, V lost 3 bases, and 4 bases had no gene match. Germline CDR1 is MDHEN and CDR2 is SYDVKM. The CDR3 runs to 16 residues. CDR3 coding DNA: TGTGCCAGCAGTTTGGTGGGACAGGGGTACACCGGGGAGCTGTTTTTT. Translation: CASSLVGQGYTGELFF.

This chain links TRBV6-5 with TRBJ2-1; TRBD2 matches 8 bases. The J segment lost 0 bases and the V segment lost 8 bases, leaving 3 bases of the junction unmatched. From germline, CDR1 is MNHEY and CDR2 SVGAGI. The length of the CDR3 is 14 residues. CDR3 coding DNA: TGTGCCAGCTCGGGGGGGTACTCCTACAATGAGCAGTTCTTC. It yields the protein CASSGGYSYNEQFF.

The chain couples TRBV30 to TRBJ2-7, with 7 nucleotides matching TRBD1. V gave up 5 bases and J gave up 4 bases; unmatched junction bases: 5. Germline V CDR1 and CDR2: GTSNPN, SVGIG (reference sequence). The CDR3 is made up of 12 amino acids. The CDR3 reads CAWGDSYYEQYF. Written as DNA, the CDR3 is TGTGCCTGGGGGGACAGCTATTACGAGCAGTACTTC. Variable domain in full (rest from reference TRBV30 and TRBJ2-7): SQTIHQWPATLVQPVGSPLSLECTVEGTSNPNLYWYRQAAGRGLQLLFYSVGIGQISSEVPQNLSASRPQDRQFILSSKKLLLSDSGFYLCAWGDSYYEQYFGPGTRLTVT.

The chain's CDR3 is CASSLHRGTGELFF. CDR3 sequence (DNA): TGTGCCAGCAGTTTACACAGGGGCACCGGGGAGCTGTTTTTT. The chain couples TRBV27 to TRBJ2-2, with 7 nucleotides matching TRBD1. The junction had 1 base not matched to a gene; V was cut back by 2 bases and J by 4 bases. Germline V gives CDR1 MNHEY, CDR2 SMNVEV (reference sequence). CDR3 size: 14 residues.

The rearrangement joins TRBV7-9 to TRBJ2-5; TRBD1 might be the D (5 bases). Germline-derived CDR1 and CDR2 are SEHNR and FQNEAQ (reference sequence). The CDR3 contains 14 residues. V lost 1 base and J lost 2, with 8 bases in between. This CDR3 reads CASSLVNRQETQYF. CDR3 coding DNA: TGTGCCAGCAGCTTAGTTAACAGGCAAGAGACCCAGTACTTC.

The V gene is TRBV29-1, the J gene TRBJ2-1, with D uncertain. The CDR3 consists of 10 residues. V lost 7 bases to trimming and J lost 4 bases, with 5 bases between them. Germline V CDR1 and CDR2: SQVTM, ANQGSEA. The chain's CDR3 is CSAEYNEQFF. The CDR3 DNA reads TGCAGCGCAGAGTACAATGAGCAGTTCTTC.

The V gene is TRBV28, the J gene TRBJ1-1; D not certain. This CDR3 comprises 12 residues. V dropped 5 bases and J dropped 7 bases, with 11 bases sitting between them. The germline V gene has CDR1 MDHEN and CDR2 SYDVKM. This CDR3 reads CASSPLRSEAFF. As DNA, the CDR3 is TGTGCCAGCAGTCCTCTGAGGAGTGAAGCTTTCTTT.

The rearrangement links TRBV2 to TRBJ1-1, with D hard to call. Trimming stripped 5 bases from V and 4 bases from J, with 14 bases between. CDR1 and CDR2 (germline): SNHLY, FYNNEI. This CDR3 has 14 residues. The CDR3 loop is CASSLELGSTEAFF. The CDR3 DNA reads as TGTGCCAGCAGTTTGGAATTGGGCAGCACTGAAGCTTTCTTT. Drawing the rest from reference TRBV2 and TRBJ1-1, the complete variable domain is EPEVTQTPSHQVTQMGQEVILRCVPISNHLYFYWYRQILGQKVEFLVSFYNNEISEKSEIFDDQFSVERPDGSNFTLKIRSTKLEDSAMYFCASSLELGSTEAFFGQGTRLTVV.

V usage is TRBV7-9 and J usage is TRBJ1-1, with 7 bases aligning to TRBD1. V dropped 5 bases and J dropped 2; count of bases not matched to a gene: 8. This CDR3 is built from 15 residues. Germline V gene data show CDR1 as SEHNR and CDR2 as FQNEAQ (reference sequence). DNA of the CDR3: TGTGCCAGCAGCGTAACAGGGGCGGGAAACACTGAAGCTTTCTTT. This translates into CASSVTGAGNTEAFF.

The chain recombines TRBV7-8 with TRBJ2-5; D may be TRBD2 (7 bases). Trimming took 0 bases from V and 4 from J, leaving 21 bases between them. CDR3 length: 18 amino acids. Germline V gene data show CDR1 as SGHVS and CDR2 as FQNEAQ. The CDR3 sequence: CASSLAIFEGGPLETQYF. In DNA form, the CDR3 reads TGTGCCAGCAGCTTAGCGATCTTTGAGGGGGGGCCATTAGAGACCCAGTACTTC. Looking up the rest from reference TRBV7-8 and TRBJ2-5 gives the full variable domain: GAGVSQSPRYKVAKRGQDVALRCDPISGHVSLFWYQQALGQGPEFLTYFQNEAQLDKSGLPSDRFFAERPEGSVSTLKIQRTQQEDSAVYLCASSLAIFEGGPLETQYFGPGTRLLVL.

The V and J genes are TRBV6-6 and TRBJ2-7; weak D call: TRBD2 (5 bases). The V gene lost 2 bases and the J gene lost 6 bases, with 5 bases spanning the gap. The germline V gene has CDR1 MNHNY and CDR2 SVGAGI (reference sequence). CDR3 size: 11 residues. CDR3: CASSYSGEQYF. The CDR3 coding sequence is TGTGCCAGCAGTTACAGCGGCGAGCAGTACTTC.

The chain recombines TRBV25-1 with TRBJ1-1; TRBD1 matches at 10 bases. V shed 8 bases, J shed 3 bases, and the junction held 3 bases outside the gene matches. This CDR3 is 13 amino acids long. Germline CDR1 is MGHDK and CDR2 is SYGVNS. The CDR3 nucleotides read TGTGCCAGCCGCGGGACAGGGGACACTGAAGCTTTCTTT. It is translated as CASRGTGDTEAFF. The entire variable domain, with the rest obtained from reference TRBV25-1 and TRBJ1-1, is as follows: EADIYQTPRYLVIGTGKKITLECSQTMGHDKMYWYQQDPGMELHLIHYSYGVNSTEKGDLSSESTVSRIRTEHFPLTLESARPSHTSQYLCASRGTGDTEAFFGQGTRLTVV.